This T cell receptor beta chain was obtained from a study of cytomegalovirus exposure and HLA in healthy donors. General observations from the study: It was only CMV serostatus that was available as immune exposure information.

With regard to this clone: Its specificity is not known.

Trimming cost V 5 bases and J 7 bases, with 14 bases left between them. Germline lookup yields CDR1 SGHTA and CDR2 FQGNSA. The CDR3 totals 13 residues. Amplification used 60 Vbeta primers and 13 Jbeta primers. Sequencing used immunoSEQ multiplex PCR; TCRdb keeps in-frame clones, though not all of them. The sample has some 200,000 clones, 70% seen once. This TCR came from a man between 35 and 55 years old in good health and CMV-seropositive. Sequences were obtained from PBMCs. The V call is TRBV7-2, the J call TRBJ2-5, with D possibly TRBD1 on 5 matching bases. CDR3 DNA sequence: TGTGCCAGCAGCCTACGACAGCAGCGGACCCAGTACTTC. This translates into CASSLRQQRTQYF.